These 20 T cell receptor beta chains were all obtained from the same sample, sequenced in a study of glioma-infiltrating T cells. Amplification of TCR alpha and beta CDR3 regions from RNA used iRepertoire nested multiplex PCR. Each CDR3 protein gets one entry after TCRdb re-called the multiplex PCR reads with MiXCR. In the table there are 93,000 or so distinct CDR3 sequences, about 30% of which are singletons. The sequenced sample consisted of glioma tissue, nonneoplastic brain tissue, or PBMCs (not recorded which). The receptors shown here come from a human donor with low-grade glioma or glioblastoma, undergoing nonglioma brain surgery, or in good health (not recorded which).

The chain employs TRBV7-2 and TRBJ1-6; D ambiguous. This CDR3 has 16 amino acids. V shed 2 bases and J shed 9 bases, with 17 bases lying between them. Germline values: CDR1 SGHTA, CDR2 FQGNSA. Here the CDR3 DNA reads TGTGCCAGCAGCTTATACACAGTCCAATCCCTTTCACCCCTCCACTTT. Amino acid sequence: CASSLYTVQSLSPLHF.

The rearrangement uses TRBV2 and TRBJ2-7; TRBD2 agrees at 10 bases. V shed 2 bases, J shed 1 base, and the junction held 8 bases outside the gene matches. The germline CDR1 and CDR2 sequences are SNHLY and FYNNEI. This CDR3 region has 17 residues. The CDR3, as DNA: TGTGCCAGCAGTGAATGGTTAGCGGGGGGCGGGTCCTACGAGCAGTACTTC. It translates to CASSEWLAGGGSYEQYF.

This clonotype was counted ten times or more. The chain employs TRBV7-2 and TRBJ2-7; 9 nucleotides line up with TRBD2. Germline CDR1 is SGHTA and CDR2 is FQGNSA. J lost 5 bases, V lost 2 bases, and 7 bases had no gene match. There are 15 residues in the CDR3. CDR3 amino acids: CASSLRRGGLNEQYF. For the CDR3, the DNA is TGTGCCAGCAGCTTAAGGCGGGGGGGCCTAAACGAGCAGTACTTC. Full variable domain (missing parts from reference TRBV7-2 and TRBJ2-7): GAGVSQSPSNKVTEKGKDVELRCDPISGHTALYWYRQSLGQGLEFLIYFQGNSAPDKSGLPSDRFSAERTGGSVSTLTIQRTQQEDSAVYLCASSLRRGGLNEQYFGPGTRLTVT.

A single count supports this clonotype. This may be a read error: a much more frequent sequence differs by one nucleotide. This rearrangement joins TRBV19 to TRBJ1-1, with a weak D call TRBD1 (6 bases). The CDR3 runs 13 residues. Trimming took 6 bases from V and 3 from J, leaving 11 bases between them. From germline, CDR1 is LNHDA and CDR2 SQIVND (reference sequence). In DNA, the CDR3 is TGTGCCAGTAGAGGACAGACCTACACTGAAGCTTTCTTT. This encodes CASRGQTYTEAFF. The whole variable domain, filled in from reference TRBV19 and TRBJ1-1, reads DGGITQSPKYLFRKEGQNVTLSCEQNLNHDAMYWYRQDPGQGLRLIYYSQIVNDFQKGDIAEGYSVSREKKESFPLTVTSAQKNPTAFYLCASRGQTYTEAFFGQGTRLTVV.

This clonotype was seen many times. This chain uses TRBV7-2 with TRBJ2-5; D ambiguous. Trimming stripped 5 bases from V and 1 base from J, with 8 bases between. This CDR3 comprises 13 residues. CDR1 and CDR2 (germline): SGHTA, FQGNSA. The CDR3 DNA reads TGTGCCAGCAGCCAAGCCCCCCAAGAGACCCAGTACTTC. It codes for CASSQAPQETQYF.

The genes are TRBV6-2 or TRBV6-3 and TRBJ2-7, with D perhaps TRBD2 (7 bases). Germline V gene data show CDR1 as MNHEY and CDR2 as SVGEGT. The CDR3 consists of 16 residues. Deletions cut 2 bases from V and 5 bases from J, with 19 bases between. For the CDR3, the DNA is TGTGCCAGCAGTTACCCGCCGGGGGGCGGGGGAGACGAGCAGTACTTC. Amino acids: CASSYPPGGGGDEQYF.

This clonotype was picked up many times. The chain uses TRBV7-2 and TRBJ1-2; no reliable D call. V shed 8 bases and J shed 4 bases, with 11 bases lying between them. Looked up from germline, CDR1 is SGHTA and CDR2 is FQGNSA. CDR3 length equals 12 residues. The CDR3 loop reads CASVGVGYGYTF. As DNA, the CDR3 is TGTGCCAGCGTCGGCGTTGGCTATGGCTACACCTTC.

This clonotype was detected a few times. It may be a read error: a sequence one base away is much more abundant. The chain uses TRBV7-6 and TRBJ1-2; D is unclear. Looked up from germline, CDR1 is SGHVS and CDR2 is FNYEAQ. The CDR3 has 13 amino acids. The CDR3 sequence is CANSSGFSYGYTF. The CDR3 coding sequence is TGTGCCAACAGCTCAGGCTTCAGCTATGGCTACACCTTC.

The count of this clonotype is one. The chain recombines TRBV2 with TRBJ2-7; D is possibly TRBD1 (5 bases). Germline CDR1 and CDR2: SNHLY and FYNNEI. V was pared by 4 bases and J by 2 bases, with 12 bases between. There are 14 residues in the CDR3. CDR3 bases: TGTGCCAGCAGTGCCTGGACAAGTCCCTACGAGCAGTACTTC. Translating it yields CASSAWTSPYEQYF.

This clonotype has at least ten counts. V and J are TRBV7-2 and TRBJ2-3; a possible D gene is TRBD2 (6 bases). V was shortened by 2 bases and J by 5 bases, with 17 bases between the two germline ends. Germline V gene data show CDR1 as SGHTA and CDR2 as FQGNSA. This CDR3 has 16 residues. CDR3 DNA sequence: TGTGCCAGCAGCTTAAAAGCGGGCCCCCGGGGAGATACGCAGTATTTT. Amino acids: CASSLKAGPRGDTQYF.

The CDR3 bases are TGTGCCAGCAGCTTAGGCTGGACAGGTCAAGAGACCCAGTACTTC. Protein sequence: CASSLGWTGQETQYF. The chain carries TRBV7-6 and TRBJ2-5, with 7 bases lining up with TRBD1. Per germline, CDR1 SGHVS and CDR2 FNYEAQ. The CDR3 sequence is 15 residues long. Trimming took 1 base from V and 2 from J; bases not matched to a gene: 4.

In nucleotides, the CDR3 is TGTGCCATCAGTGTCGGAGGGTACGGTAATGAAGCTTTCTTT. Translating gives CAISVGGYGNEAFF. The J gene is TRBJ1-1, the V gene TRBV10-3; D uncertain. CDR1 is ENHRY, CDR2 SYGVKD, per germline. The V gene lost 4 bases and the J gene lost 7 bases, with 16 bases spanning the gap. CDR3 size: 14 residues.

To note about this clonotype: This may be a read error: a much more frequent sequence differs by one nucleotide. The chain links TRBV15 to TRBJ2-7; 8 nucleotides line up with TRBD2. With V trimmed by 1 base and J by 7 bases, 15 bases remained unmatched. CDR3 length: 17 residues. Germline V gene sequence: CDR1 LNHNV, CDR2 YYDKDF (reference sequence). The CDR3 reads CATSRGLARSSYNEQYF. The CDR3 DNA sequence: TGTGCCACCAGCAGAGGACTAGCGCGGAGCTCCTACAATGAGCAGTACTTC.

Comments on this clonotype: It may be a read error: a sequence one base away is much more abundant. This sequence joins TRBV27 and TRBJ2-7; the match to TRBD2 covers 7 bases. CDR3 length equals 15 residues. The germline gives CDR1 MNHEY, CDR2 SMNVEV (reference sequence). In DNA form, the CDR3 reads TGTGCCAGCGGTTTTTTGGGGGGGGGGGAATACGAGCAGTACTTC. Amino acids: CASGFLGGGEYEQYF.

This clonotype was recorded many times. The rearrangement uses TRBV20-1 and TRBJ2-2; TRBD1 might be the D (5 bases). The V gene's germline CDR1 is DFQATT and CDR2 SNEGSKA (reference sequence). This CDR3 spans 14 amino acids. Between the trimmed V and J ends, which lost 6 bases and 7 bases, there was a span of 18 bases. The CDR3 region has the DNA TGCAGTGCCGCGTACCAGGGTACGGGCGGGGAGCTGTTTTTT. Amino acid sequence: CSAAYQGTGGELFF.

This clonotype was seen ten or more times. The rearrangement links TRBV20-1 to TRBJ1-6, with D maybe TRBD1 (6 bases). The CDR3 spans 15 residues. CDR1 is DFQATT, CDR2 SNEGSKA, per germline (reference sequence). V was clipped by 5 bases and J by 5 bases, with 16 bases between them. The CDR3 loop is CSAPPPGHNNSPLHF. The DNA of the CDR3 is TGCAGTGCTCCACCCCCGGGACACAATAATTCACCCCTCCACTTT.

The genes are TRBV20-1 and TRBJ2-7; tentatively, D is TRBD1 or TRBD2 (7 bases each). The CDR3 loop spans 17 amino acids. V was cut by 6 bases and J by 11 bases, with 35 bases left in between. Looked up from germline, CDR1 is DFQATT and CDR2 is SNEGSKA (reference sequence). In DNA form, the CDR3 reads TGCAGTGCGCTTCCGTACTCAGGGGGGGCTCCGGTCTACGGGGAGTACTTC. Its translation: CSALPYSGGAPVYGEYF.

This clonotype was seen many times. DNA of the CDR3: TGTGCCAGCAGTGAGGCGATGGGAGTCCAAGAGACCCAGTACTTC. Its protein product is CASSEAMGVQETQYF. V usage is TRBV6-1 and J usage is TRBJ2-5, with TRBD2 as a possible D gene (5 bases). The V and J ends lost 3 bases and 1 base respectively, with 12 bases between them. The CDR3 totals 15 residues. Germline V gene lookup returns CDR1 MNHNS and CDR2 SASEGT.

The chain joins TRBV20-1 to TRBJ2-7, with 10 nucleotides matching TRBD1. The CDR3 sequence is 16 residues long. V lost 4 bases to trimming and J lost 0 bases; unmatched junction nucleotides: 9. Looked up from germline, CDR1 is DFQATT and CDR2 is SNEGSKA (reference sequence). The CDR3 region is CSANTNRDRGSYEQYF. The DNA for the CDR3 is TGCAGTGCTAATACAAACCGGGACAGGGGCTCCTACGAGCAGTACTTC.

As concerns this clonotype: A read error may be the cause here, since a much bigger clone is one base away. The CDR3 protein is CASSYSYRRTNTGGLFF. The CDR3 DNA follows: TGTGCCAGCAGTTACTCTTACCGCAGGACAAACACCGGGGGGCTGTTTTTT. The chain carries TRBV6-2 or TRBV6-3 and TRBJ2-2; D possibly corresponds to TRBD2 (6 bases). Germline-derived CDR1 and CDR2 are MNHEY and SVGEGT. The CDR3 is 17 amino acids.